These T cell receptor beta chains were read from a single sample in a study of shared clonotypes between healthy human individuals. TCRdb's copy holds only in-frame clones and misses some; the assay was immunoSEQ multiplex PCR. The sample holds about 960,000 clones; about 80% are singletons and the top ten take nearly 1.5%. Sequencing was done on a sample of memory CD4+ T cells sorted from blood. The receptors shown here come from a man aged 18 to 29 in good health. Each CDR3 is given without its conserved first and last residue. Fields, in order: V gene, J gene, CDR3 protein.

V gene: TRBV9; J gene: TRBJ1-5; CDR3 protein: ASSVGQKNQPQH
V gene: TRBV6-1; J gene: TRBJ2-7; CDR3 protein: ASSGGGRDEQY
V gene: TRBV6-5; J gene: TRBJ1-3; CDR3 protein: ASSDDRRNTIY
V gene: TRBV7-2; J gene: TRBJ2-7; CDR3 protein: ASSFQGGLSYEQY
V gene: TRBV5-1; J gene: TRBJ2-5; CDR3 protein: ASSLGGSGGGAQETQY
V gene: TRBV5-1; J gene: TRBJ2-7; CDR3 protein: ASSLSTGREQY
V gene: TRBV18; J gene: TRBJ1-5; CDR3 protein: ASSPLGLAPQH
V gene: TRBV19; J gene: TRBJ2-2; CDR3 protein: ASTYRAGGTGELF
V gene: TRBV7-2; J gene: TRBJ1-3; CDR3 protein: ASSRGTVSGNTIY
V gene: TRBV4-3; J gene: TRBJ2-1; CDR3 protein: ASSQDRTAYNEQF
V gene: TRBV4-1; J gene: TRBJ2-5; CDR3 protein: ASSQGSVAQETQY
V gene: TRBV5-1; J gene: TRBJ2-1; CDR3 protein: ASSHPRGGRKYNEQF
V gene: TRBV10-3; J gene: TRBJ1-3; CDR3 protein: AISESQGGNTIY
V gene: TRBV4-3; J gene: TRBJ2-7; CDR3 protein: ASSQSGTRSVEQY
V gene: TRBV6-5; J gene: TRBJ2-1; CDR3 protein: ASSYAGVNEQF
V gene: TRBV4-1; J gene: TRBJ2-2; CDR3 protein: ASRRTNTGELF
V gene: TRBV9; J gene: TRBJ1-3; CDR3 protein: ASSPKPNQNTIY
V gene: TRBV5-1; J gene: TRBJ1-1; CDR3 protein: ASTVPGTTNTEAF
V gene: TRBV13; J gene: TRBJ2-5; CDR3 protein: ASSLGRQVKGTQY
V gene: TRBV6-5; J gene: TRBJ2-7; CDR3 protein: ASSYSPTYEQY
V gene: TRBV7-7; J gene: TRBJ2-1; CDR3 protein: ASSSGTSGTNEQF